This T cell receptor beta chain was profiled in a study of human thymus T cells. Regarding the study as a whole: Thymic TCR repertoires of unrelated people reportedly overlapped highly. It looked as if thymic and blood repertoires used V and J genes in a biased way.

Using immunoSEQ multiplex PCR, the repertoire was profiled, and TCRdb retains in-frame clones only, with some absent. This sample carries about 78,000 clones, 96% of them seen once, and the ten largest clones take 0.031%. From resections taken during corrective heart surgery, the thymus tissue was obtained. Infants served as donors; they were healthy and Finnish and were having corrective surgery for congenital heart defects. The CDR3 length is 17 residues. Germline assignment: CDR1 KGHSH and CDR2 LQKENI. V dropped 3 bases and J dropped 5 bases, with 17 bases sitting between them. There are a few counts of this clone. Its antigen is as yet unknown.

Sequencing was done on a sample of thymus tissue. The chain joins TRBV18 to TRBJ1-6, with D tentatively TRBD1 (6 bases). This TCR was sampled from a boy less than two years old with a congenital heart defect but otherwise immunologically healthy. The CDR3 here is CASSPYREGDNNSPLHF. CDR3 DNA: TGTGCCAGCTCACCGTACAGGGAGGGGGACAATAATTCACCCCTCCACTTT.